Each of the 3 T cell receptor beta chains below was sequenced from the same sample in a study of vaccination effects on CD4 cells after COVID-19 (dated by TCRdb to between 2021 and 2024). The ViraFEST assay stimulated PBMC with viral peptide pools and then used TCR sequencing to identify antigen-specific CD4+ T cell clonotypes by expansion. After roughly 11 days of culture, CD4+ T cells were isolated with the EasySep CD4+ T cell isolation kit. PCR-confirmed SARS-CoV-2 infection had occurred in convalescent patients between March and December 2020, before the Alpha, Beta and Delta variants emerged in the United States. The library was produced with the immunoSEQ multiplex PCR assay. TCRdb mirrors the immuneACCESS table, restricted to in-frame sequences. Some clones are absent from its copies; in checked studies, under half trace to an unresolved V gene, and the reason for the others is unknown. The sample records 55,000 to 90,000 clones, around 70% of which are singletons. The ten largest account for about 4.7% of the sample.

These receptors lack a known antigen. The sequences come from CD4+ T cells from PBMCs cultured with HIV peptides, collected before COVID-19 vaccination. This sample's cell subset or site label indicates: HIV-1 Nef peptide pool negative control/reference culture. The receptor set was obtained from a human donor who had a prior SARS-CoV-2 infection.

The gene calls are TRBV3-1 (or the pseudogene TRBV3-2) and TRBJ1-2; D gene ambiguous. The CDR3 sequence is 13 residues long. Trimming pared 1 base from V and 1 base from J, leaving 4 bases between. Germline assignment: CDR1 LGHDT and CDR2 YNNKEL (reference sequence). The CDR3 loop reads CASSQAGNYGYTF. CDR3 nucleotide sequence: TGTGCCAGCAGCCAAGCAGGTAACTATGGCTACACCTTC.

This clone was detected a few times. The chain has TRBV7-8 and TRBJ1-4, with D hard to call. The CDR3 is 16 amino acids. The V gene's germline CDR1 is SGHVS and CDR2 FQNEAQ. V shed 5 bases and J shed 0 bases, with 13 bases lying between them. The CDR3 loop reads CASSPSRPPTNEKLFF. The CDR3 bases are TGTGCCAGCAGCCCCAGCCGGCCCCCAACTAATGAAAAACTGTTTTTT.

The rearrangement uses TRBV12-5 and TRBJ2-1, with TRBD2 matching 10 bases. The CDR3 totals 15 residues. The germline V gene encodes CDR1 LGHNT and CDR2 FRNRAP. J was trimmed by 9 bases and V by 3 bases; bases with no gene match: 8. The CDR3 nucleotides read TGTGCTAGTGGTTTTGAAGCGGGGGGGGCACCTGAGCAGTTCTTC. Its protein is CASGFEAGGAPEQFF.